This TCR beta chain was retrieved from a study of T-cell reconstitution after alpha-beta-depleted transplantation in children (TCRdb year 2016). For context, the study as a whole: The study quantitatively tracked T-cell immune reconstitution after TCRalphabeta/CD19-depleted allogeneic hematopoietic cell transplantation in children using TCR repertoire profiling. Study-wide findings and limitations: In some patients, the high TCRbeta diversity seen at day 60 was put down to recipient T cells and intrathymic progenitors that had survived conditioning. Apparently early alphabetaT-cell count recovery about two months after transplant reportedly relied on only several hundred rapidly expanded clones derived from non-depleted graft cells. Over the following months the frequencies of hyperexpanded clones went down, and after one year T-cell counts and TCRbeta diversity were mostly credited to newly produced T cells.

With regard to this clonotype: Its target antigen remains unknown. No qualities accompany the bases; no much larger clone lies one base away.

The method was PCR. Sequencing relied on an Illumina HiSeq 2500. To normalize quantification of the TCRbeta repertoire, the TCR libraries were built with molecular barcoding that relied on unique molecular identifiers. TCRdb cleaned the public reads at Q25 with fastp, built clones with MiXCR and kept in-frame beta chains. Rows with one shared CDR3 protein collapse into an entry with the most common genes and DNA. The sample has about 540,000 distinct CDR3 sequences on record, roughly a quarter of them singletons. The ten largest clones take up about 35% of the sample. Sample treatment or condition, as interpreted from the label and publication: allogeneic hematopoietic cell transplantation with graft depleted of TCRalphabeta T cells and CD19 B cells. The transplant recipients were children given TCRalphabeta/CD19-depleted allogeneic hematopoietic cell grafts. Sequences SQVTM (CDR1) and ANQGSEA (CDR2) are obtained from the germline V gene. From the cysteine up to the phenylalanine, the CDR3 has a length of 13 residues. Left in the record is the CDR3 DNA by itself, 39 bases read in frame from the first base. The trim is 6 bases for V and 9 bases for J, with a gap of 18 bases between the germline ends.

The receptor's source is a boy under three years old with Wiskott-Aldrich syndrome, due to receive a stem cell transplant. This chain is built from TRBV29-1 and TRBJ2-1; the D gene is possibly TRBD2, with 6 bases matching. The sequences come from PBMCs, collected before TCRalphabeta/CD19-depleted stem cell transplant. The nucleotide sequence reads as follows: TGCAGCGTAAAACTGTGGGGCGGGACTGAGCAGTTCTTC. Translated, it gives CSVKLWGGTEQFF.